This T cell receptor beta chain was recorded in a study of immune characterization of retroperitoneal liposarcoma (dated by TCRdb to between 2017 and 2020). Taken from cysteine to phenylalanine, the CDR3 has 12 residues. Only CDR3 DNA remains: 36 bases, in frame from the first base. CDR1 SGHDT and CDR2 YYEEEE were looked up in the germline V gene. V and J lose 0 bases and 5 bases, and a span of 3 bases separates them. The library was built by means of PCR. Sequencing was carried out with a NextSeq 500. The public reads were quality trimmed at Q25 with fastp and then assembled into clones with MiXCR by TCRdb, keeping productive beta chains. Every entry covers one CDR3 protein and lists the most common genes and DNA from its rows. This sample comprises around 11,000 distinct CDR3 sequences, 37% of them detected only once. Of the sample, around 25% is held by the ten largest clones. This clonotype was observed many times. The clone's antigen remains unknown. Per-base quality was not reported, and no clone a single base away is much larger than it.

The chain employs TRBV5-6 and TRBJ2-1, with the D gene uncertain. The TCR sequence derives from a male donor with retroperitoneal liposarcoma. The material sequenced was tumor tissue. DNA sequence: TGTGCCAGCAGCTTGGAACACAATGAGCAGTTCTTC. Translated, it gives CASSLEHNEQFF.